The clone carrying this TCR beta chain was seen once. Its target is unknown. This CDR3 contains 11 residues. The germline gives CDR1 SNHLY, CDR2 FYNNEI. The V gene lost 10 bases and the J gene lost 6 bases, with 13 bases spanning the gap. One entry per CDR3 protein results from TCRdb running MiXCR on the reads. The sample holds fewer than 550,000 distinct CDR3 sequences, about 15% seen once. This specimen belongs to a study of T cell repertoires in cytomegalovirus infection. Study-level results: Cumulated frequencies of public TCR beta families served to identify carriers of CMV plus the relevant HLA.

The receptor was derived from a human donor in good health (CMV status not recorded). Some clones in this sample may be carry-over from other donors' samples. What was sequenced was CD8+ T cells from PBMCs. V is TRBV2 and J is TRBJ2-7; unclear D gene. The CDR3 DNA follows: TGTGCCACCACGAGCCGGGTCGAGCAGTACTTC. Translated, it gives CATTSRVEQYF. The variable domain in full, with the rest retrieved from reference TRBV2 and TRBJ2-7, is EPEVTQTPSHQVTQMGQEVILRCVPISNHLYFYWYRQILGQKVEFLVSFYNNEISEKSEIFDDQFSVERPDGSNFTLKIRSTKLEDSAMYFCATTSRVEQYFGPGTRLTVT.